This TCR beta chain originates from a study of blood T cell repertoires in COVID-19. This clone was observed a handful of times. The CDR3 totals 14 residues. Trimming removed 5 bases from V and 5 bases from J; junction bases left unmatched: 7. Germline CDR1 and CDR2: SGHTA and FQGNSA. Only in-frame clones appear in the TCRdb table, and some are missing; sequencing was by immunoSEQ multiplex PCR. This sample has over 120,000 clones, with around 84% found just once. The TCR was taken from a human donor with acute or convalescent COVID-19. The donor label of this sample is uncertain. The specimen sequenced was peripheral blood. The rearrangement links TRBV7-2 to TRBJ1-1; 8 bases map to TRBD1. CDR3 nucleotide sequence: TGTGCCAGCAGCAGACAGGGGCTAGGTACTGAAGCTTTCTTT. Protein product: CASSRQGLGTEAFF.